What follows is one TCR beta chain and its context. This CDR3 spans 15 amino acids. Per germline, CDR1 MNHEY and CDR2 SVGAGI. The ends lost 10 bases at V and 5 bases at J; junction bases unmatched: 17. Profiled with immunoSEQ multiplex PCR; TCRdb holds only in-frame clones, not every one. The data contain approximately 210,000 clones, approximately 80% of them singletons. The data stem from a study of blood T cell repertoires in COVID-19. Participant-reported clinical history was the basis for cohort assignment. This sequence originates from a woman aged 60 to 75 who had recovered from COVID-19. V and J are TRBV6-5 and TRBJ2-7; TRBD2 matches 7 bases. The sequenced material came from PBMCs or T cells enriched from blood (not recorded which). DNA of the CDR3: TGTGCCATCAGAGGGGATGCGGGAGACTACGACGAGCAGTACTTC. It codes for CAIRGDAGDYDEQYF.